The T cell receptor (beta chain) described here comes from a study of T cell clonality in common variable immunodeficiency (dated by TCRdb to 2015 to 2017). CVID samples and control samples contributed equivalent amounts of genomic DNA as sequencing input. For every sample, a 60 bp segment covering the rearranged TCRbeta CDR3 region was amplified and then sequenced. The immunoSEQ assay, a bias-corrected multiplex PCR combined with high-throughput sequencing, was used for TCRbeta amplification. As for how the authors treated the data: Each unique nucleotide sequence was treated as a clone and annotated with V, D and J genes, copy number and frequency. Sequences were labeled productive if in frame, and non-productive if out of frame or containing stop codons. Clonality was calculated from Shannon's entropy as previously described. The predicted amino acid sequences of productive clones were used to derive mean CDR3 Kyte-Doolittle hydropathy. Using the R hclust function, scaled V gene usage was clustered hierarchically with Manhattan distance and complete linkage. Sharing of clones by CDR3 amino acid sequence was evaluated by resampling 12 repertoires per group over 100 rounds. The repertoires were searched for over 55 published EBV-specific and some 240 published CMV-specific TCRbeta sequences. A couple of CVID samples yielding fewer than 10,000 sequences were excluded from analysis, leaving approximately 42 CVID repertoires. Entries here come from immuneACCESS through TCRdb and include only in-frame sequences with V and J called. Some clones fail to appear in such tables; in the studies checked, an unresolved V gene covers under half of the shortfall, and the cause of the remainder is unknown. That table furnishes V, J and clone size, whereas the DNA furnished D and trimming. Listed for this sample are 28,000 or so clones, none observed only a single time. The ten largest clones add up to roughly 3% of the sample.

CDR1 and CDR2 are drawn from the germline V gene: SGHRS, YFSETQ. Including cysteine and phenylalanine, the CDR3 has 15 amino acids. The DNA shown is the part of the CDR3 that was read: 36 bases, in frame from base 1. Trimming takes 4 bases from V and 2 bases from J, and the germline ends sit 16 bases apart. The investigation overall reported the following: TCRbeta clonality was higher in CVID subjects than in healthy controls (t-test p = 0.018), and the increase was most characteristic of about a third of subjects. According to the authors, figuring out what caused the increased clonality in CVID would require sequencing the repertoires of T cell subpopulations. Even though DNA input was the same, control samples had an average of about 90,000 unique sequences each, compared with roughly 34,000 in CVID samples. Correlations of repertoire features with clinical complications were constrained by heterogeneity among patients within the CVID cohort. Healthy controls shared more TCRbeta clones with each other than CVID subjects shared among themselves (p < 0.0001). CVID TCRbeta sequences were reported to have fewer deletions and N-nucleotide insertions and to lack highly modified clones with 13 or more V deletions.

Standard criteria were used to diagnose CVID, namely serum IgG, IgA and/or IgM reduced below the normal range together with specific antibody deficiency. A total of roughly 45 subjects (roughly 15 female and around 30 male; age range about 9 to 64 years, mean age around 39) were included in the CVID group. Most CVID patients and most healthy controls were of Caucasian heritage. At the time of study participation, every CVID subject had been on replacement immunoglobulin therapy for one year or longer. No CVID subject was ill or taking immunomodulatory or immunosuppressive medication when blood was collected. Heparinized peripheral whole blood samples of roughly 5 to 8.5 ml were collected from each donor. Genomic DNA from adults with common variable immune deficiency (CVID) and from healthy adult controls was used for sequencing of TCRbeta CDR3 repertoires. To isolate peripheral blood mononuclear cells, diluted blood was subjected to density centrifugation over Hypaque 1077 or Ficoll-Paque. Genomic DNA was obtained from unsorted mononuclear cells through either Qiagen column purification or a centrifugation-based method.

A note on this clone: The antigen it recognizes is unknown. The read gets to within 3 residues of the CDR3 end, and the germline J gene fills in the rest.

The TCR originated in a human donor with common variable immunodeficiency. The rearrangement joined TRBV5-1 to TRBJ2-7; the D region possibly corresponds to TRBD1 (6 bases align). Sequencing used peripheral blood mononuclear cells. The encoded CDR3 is CASSQLGGSPYEQYF. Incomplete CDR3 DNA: TGCGCCAGCAGCCAGCTAGGGGGAAGCCCCTACGAG.